This T cell receptor beta chain was identified in a study of shared clonotypes between healthy human individuals. Study conclusions and caveats: Naive subsets generally exceeded memory subsets in estimated richness.

Sequencing used immunoSEQ multiplex PCR; TCRdb keeps in-frame clones, though not all of them. Counted here are millions of clones, just over 90% occurring once; the ten biggest clones make up roughly 0.15%. About this clone itself: Its cognate antigen is unknown.

This CDR3 comprises 15 residues. The germline V gene encodes CDR1 SGHDT and CDR2 YYEEEE. Trimming cost V 5 bases and J 2 bases; bases outside gene matches: 5. J is TRBJ1-5 and V is TRBV5-6; 9 nucleotides line up with TRBD1. Sequencing used naive CD4+ T cells sorted from blood. The subset denotes: CD45RA+ positively selected. The clonotype comes from a man aged 18 to 29 in good health. CDR3 in amino acids: CASRIQGAGNQPQHF. The CDR3 DNA sequence: TGTGCCAGCAGGATACAGGGGGCAGGCAATCAGCCCCAGCATTTT.